This TCR beta chain was sequenced during a study of beta chain features in type 1 diabetes. Study as a whole: Taken together, all samples contributed some 98 million examined sorted cells.

This clone was found a few times. Its specificity is unknown. Overall study findings and caveats: When Type 1 diabetes patients were examined, their TCRB CDR3s proved moderately but significantly shorter in all four CD4+ subsets. The naive, central memory and Treg TCRB repertoires of patients appeared to be more similar to one another than those of healthy donors.

A CD45RO/CCR7/CD25/CD127/CD95/CD27 panel sorted naive, central memory, regulatory and stem cell-like memory CD4+ cells. The whole isolated RNA underwent reverse transcription, so sequencing captured expressed TCRB transcripts. Sequenced naive, central memory and regulatory T cell samples produced an average of around 3.9 million reads. Assay used: immunoSEQ multiplex PCR; TCRdb lists only in-frame clones, some missing. The data hold around 150,000 clones, with 7% to 9.5% observed a single time. Germline CDR1 SGHRS, CDR2 YFSETQ. The V segment lost 0 bases and the J segment 4 bases; nucleotides outside the gene matches: 10. The CDR3 has 16 amino acids.

The sequence came from a woman aged 25 to 39 with type 1 diabetes. The chain combines TRBV5-1 with TRBJ2-7, with TRBD1 matching over 7 bases. Material for sequencing was central memory CD4+ T cells from blood. The CDR3 is CASSLGGGQERYEQYF. The CDR3, as DNA: TGCGCCAGCAGCTTGGGGGGCGGACAGGAACGTTACGAGCAGTACTTC.